This T cell receptor beta chain originates from a study of regulatory T cells in long-lasting Graves disease. The CDR3 has 13 residues. Trimming left V 5 bases short and J 5 bases short, with 13 bases between. The germline CDR1 and CDR2 sequences are SGHAT and FQNNGV. Time point: newly diagnosed GD, antithyroid drugs for less than 3 months. The TCR library was prepared using RNA isolated from PBMCs. This clonotype was picked up many times. Through Arm-PCR of CDR3 regions and iRepertoire HTBI primers, TCR beta libraries were built. TCRdb re-analysed the multiplex PCR reads in MiXCR, keeping a single row per CDR3 protein. The sample contains about 560,000 distinct CDR3 sequences, roughly a sixth of which appear only once. This sample was shared with a second study, whose subject was T cells in Graves' hyperthyroidism and ophthalmopathy.

This TCR was sampled from a man younger than 30 with Graves disease. The chain is built from TRBV11-2 and TRBJ2-7; no definite D call. The source material was peripheral blood mononuclear cells (PBMCs), sampled at new diagnosis, from a patient treated with antithyroid drugs. CDR3 nucleotide sequence: TGTGCCAGCAGCCCCTTTCCGTACCACGAGCAGTACTTC. Amino acids: CASSPFPYHEQYF. Complete variable domain (other parts from reference TRBV11-2 and TRBJ2-7): EAGVAQSPRYKIIEKRQSVAFWCNPISGHATLYWYQQILGQGPKLLIQFQNNGVVDDSQLPKDRFSAERLKGVDSTLKIQPAKLEDSAVYLCASSPFPYHEQYFGPGTRLTVT.